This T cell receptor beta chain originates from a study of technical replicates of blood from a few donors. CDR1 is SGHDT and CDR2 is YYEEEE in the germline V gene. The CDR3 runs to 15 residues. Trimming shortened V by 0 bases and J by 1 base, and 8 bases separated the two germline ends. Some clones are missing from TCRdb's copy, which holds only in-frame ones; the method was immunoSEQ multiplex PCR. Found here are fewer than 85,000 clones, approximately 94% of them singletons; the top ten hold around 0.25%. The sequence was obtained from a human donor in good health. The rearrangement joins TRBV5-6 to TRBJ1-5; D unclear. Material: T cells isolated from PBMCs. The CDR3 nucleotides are TGTGCCAGCAGCTTGGGAGCGGGGAGCAATCAGCCCCAGCATTTT. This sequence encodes CASSLGAGSNQPQHF.